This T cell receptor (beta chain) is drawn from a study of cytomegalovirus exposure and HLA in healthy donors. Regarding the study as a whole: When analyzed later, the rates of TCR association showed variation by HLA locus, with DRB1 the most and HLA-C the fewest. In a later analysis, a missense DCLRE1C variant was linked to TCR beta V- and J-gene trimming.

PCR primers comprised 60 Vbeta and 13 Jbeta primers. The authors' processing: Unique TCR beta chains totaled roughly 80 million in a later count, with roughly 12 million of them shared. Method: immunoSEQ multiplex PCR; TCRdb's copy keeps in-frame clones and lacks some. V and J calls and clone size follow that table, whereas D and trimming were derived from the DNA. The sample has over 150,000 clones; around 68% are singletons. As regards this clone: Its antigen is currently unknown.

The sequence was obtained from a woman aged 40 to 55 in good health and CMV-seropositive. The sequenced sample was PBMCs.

CDR3 sequence: CASSVDRASGANVLTF. CDR3 nucleotide sequence: TGTGCCAGCAGCGTCGACAGGGCCTCTGGGGCCAACGTCCTGACTTTC. The rearrangement uses TRBV7-2 and TRBJ2-6; 7 bases line up with TRBD1. This CDR3 region has 16 residues. Germline CDR1 and CDR2: SGHTA and FQGNSA. J gave up 0 bases and V 5 bases, and 4 bases lay outside the gene matches. Drawing the rest from reference TRBV7-2 and TRBJ2-6, the complete variable domain is GAGVSQSPSNKVTEKGKDVELRCDPISGHTALYWYRQSLGQGLEFLIYFQGNSAPDKSGLPSDRFSAERTGGSVSTLTIQRTQQEDSAVYLCASSVDRASGANVLTFGAGSRLTVL.